The source of this T cell receptor (beta chain) is a study of OX40 agonist ivuxolimab in advanced cancers. Study outcomes and limitations: Among the least clonally expanded were partial responders at 0.1-3.0 mg/kg. CD8+ T cells showed, on average, more clonal expansion than CD4+ cells.

Germline values: CDR1 MGHDK, CDR2 SYGVNS. CDR3 length: 13 amino acids. V was cut by 8 bases and J by 1 base, with 9 bases left in between. The data were produced by immunoSEQ multiplex PCR, yet TCRdb's version contains in-frame clones alone and is incomplete. This table has 100,000 to 150,000 clones, 75% to 95% appearing once. Anyone with autoimmune disease history or systemic immunosuppression was excluded. Of note for this clone: The target antigen is unknown.

The material was CD4+ or CD8+ T cells sorted from blood, obtained in a trial of the OX40 agonist ivuxolimab. The chain is built from TRBV25-1 and TRBJ2-1, with a possible D match to TRBD2 (5 bases). This clonotype was sampled from an adult with an advanced solid tumor such as melanoma, head and neck, liver or kidney cancer. Written as DNA, the CDR3 is TGTGCCAGCGGAGCGGCTTCCTACAATGAGCAGTTCTTC. Translation: CASGAASYNEQFF. The full variable domain, in which reference TRBV25-1 and TRBJ2-1 provide the parts outside the CDR3, is EADIYQTPRYLVIGTGKKITLECSQTMGHDKMYWYQQDPGMELHLIHYSYGVNSTEKGDLSSESTVSRIRTEHFPLTLESARPSHTSQYLCASGAASYNEQFFGPGTRLTVL.